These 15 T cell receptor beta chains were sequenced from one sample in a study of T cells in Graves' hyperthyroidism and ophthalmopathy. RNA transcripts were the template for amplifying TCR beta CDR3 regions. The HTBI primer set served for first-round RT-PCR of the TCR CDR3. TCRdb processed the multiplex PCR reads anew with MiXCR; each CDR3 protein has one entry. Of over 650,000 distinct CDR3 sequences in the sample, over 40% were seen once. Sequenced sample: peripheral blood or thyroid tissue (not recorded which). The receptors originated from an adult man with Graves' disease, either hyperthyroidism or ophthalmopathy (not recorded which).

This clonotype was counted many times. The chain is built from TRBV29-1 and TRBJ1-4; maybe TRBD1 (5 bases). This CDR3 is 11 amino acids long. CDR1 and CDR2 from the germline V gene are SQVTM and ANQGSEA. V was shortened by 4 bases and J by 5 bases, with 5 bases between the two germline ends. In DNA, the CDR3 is TGCAGCGTTGCAGGGAATGAAAAACTGTTTTTT. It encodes CSVAGNEKLFF.

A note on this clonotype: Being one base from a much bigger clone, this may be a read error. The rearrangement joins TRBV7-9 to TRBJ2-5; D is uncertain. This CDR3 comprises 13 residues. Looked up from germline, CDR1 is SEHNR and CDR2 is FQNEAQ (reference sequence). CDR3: CASSSVGKEAQYF. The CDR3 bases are TGTGCCAGCAGCTCGGTGGGGAAAGAGGCCCAGTACTTC. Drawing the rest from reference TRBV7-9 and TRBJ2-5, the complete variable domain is DTGVSQNPRHKITKRGQNVTFRCDPISEHNRLYWYRQTLGQGPEFLTYFQNEAQLEKSRLLSDRFSAERPKGSFSTLEIQRTEQGDSAMYLCASSSVGKEAQYFGPGTRLLVL.

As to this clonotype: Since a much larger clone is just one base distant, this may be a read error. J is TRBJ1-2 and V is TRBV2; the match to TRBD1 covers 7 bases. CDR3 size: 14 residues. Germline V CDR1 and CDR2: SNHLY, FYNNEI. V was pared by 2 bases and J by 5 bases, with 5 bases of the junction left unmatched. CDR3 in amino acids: CASSEQGDGYGYTF. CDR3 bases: TGTGCCAGCAGTGAACAGGGGGATGGGTATGGCTACACCTTC.

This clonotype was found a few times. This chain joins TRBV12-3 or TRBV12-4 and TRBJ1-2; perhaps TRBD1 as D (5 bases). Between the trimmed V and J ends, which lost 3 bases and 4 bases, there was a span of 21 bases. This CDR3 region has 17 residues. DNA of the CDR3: TGTGCCAGCAGTTTTCGACCGGGCAGGGAAAGGGGCTATGGCTACACCTTC. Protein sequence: CASSFRPGRERGYGYTF.

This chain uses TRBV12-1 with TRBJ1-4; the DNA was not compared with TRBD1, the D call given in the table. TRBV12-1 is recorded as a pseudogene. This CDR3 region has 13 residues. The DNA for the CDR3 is TGTGCCAGCAGCTTTTCCCCGGGGGAAAAACTGTTTTTT. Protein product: CASSFSPGEKLFF.

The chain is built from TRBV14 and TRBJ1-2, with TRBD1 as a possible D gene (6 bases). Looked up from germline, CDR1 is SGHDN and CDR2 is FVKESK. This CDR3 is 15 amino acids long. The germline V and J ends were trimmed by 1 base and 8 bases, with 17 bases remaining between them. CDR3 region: CASSQAPGHYHGYTF. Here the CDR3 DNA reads TGTGCCAGCAGCCAAGCTCCGGGACATTACCACGGCTACACCTTC. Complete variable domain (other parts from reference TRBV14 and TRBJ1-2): EAGVTQFPSHSVIEKGQTVTLRCDPISGHDNLYWYRRVMGKEIKFLLHFVKESKQDESGMPNNRFLAERTGGTYSTLKVQPAELEDSGVYFCASSQAPGHYHGYTFGSGTRLTVV.

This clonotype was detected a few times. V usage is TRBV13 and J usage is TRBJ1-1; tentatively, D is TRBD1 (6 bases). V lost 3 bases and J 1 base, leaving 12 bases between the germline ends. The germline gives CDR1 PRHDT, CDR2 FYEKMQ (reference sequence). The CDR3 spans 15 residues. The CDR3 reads CASSFSDRRNTEAFF. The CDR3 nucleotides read TGTGCCAGCAGCTTCTCGGACAGAAGGAACACTGAAGCTTTCTTT.

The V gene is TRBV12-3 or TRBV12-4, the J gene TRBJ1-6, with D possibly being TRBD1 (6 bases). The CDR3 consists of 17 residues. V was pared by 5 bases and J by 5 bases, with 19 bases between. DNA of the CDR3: TGTGCCAGCAGTGAGATGGCGGGGGCAGGAAATAATTCACCCCTCCACTTT. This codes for CASSEMAGAGNNSPLHF.

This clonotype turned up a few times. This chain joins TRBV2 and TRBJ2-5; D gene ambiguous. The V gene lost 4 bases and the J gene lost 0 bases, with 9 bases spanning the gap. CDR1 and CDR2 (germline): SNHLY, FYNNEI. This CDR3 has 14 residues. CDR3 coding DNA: TGTGCCAGCAGTGTTTGGGCCAACCAAGAGACCCAGTACTTC. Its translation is CASSVWANQETQYF.

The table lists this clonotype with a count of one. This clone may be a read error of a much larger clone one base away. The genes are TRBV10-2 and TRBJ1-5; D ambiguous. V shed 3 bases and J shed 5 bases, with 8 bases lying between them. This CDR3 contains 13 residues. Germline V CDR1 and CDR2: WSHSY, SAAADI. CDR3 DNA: TGCGCCAGCAGTGAAATGGTAGATCAGCCCCAGCATTTT. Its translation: CASSEMVDQPQHF.

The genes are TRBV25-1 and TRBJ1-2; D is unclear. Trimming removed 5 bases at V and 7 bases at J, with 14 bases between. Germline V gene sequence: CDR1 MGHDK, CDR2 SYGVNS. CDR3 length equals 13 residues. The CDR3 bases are TGTGCCAGCAGTTCCCCCGGGCAGATTGGCTACACCTTC. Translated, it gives CASSSPGQIGYTF.

The CDR3 is CASSFYGATNEKLFF. The CDR3 coding sequence is TGTGCCAGCAGCTTTTATGGGGCAACTAATGAAAAACTGTTTTTT. V and J are TRBV7-2 and TRBJ1-4, with unresolved D. This CDR3 is 15 amino acids long. Germline assignment: CDR1 SGHTA and CDR2 FQGNSA. Between the trimmed V and J ends, which lost 3 bases and 0 bases, there was a span of 8 bases.

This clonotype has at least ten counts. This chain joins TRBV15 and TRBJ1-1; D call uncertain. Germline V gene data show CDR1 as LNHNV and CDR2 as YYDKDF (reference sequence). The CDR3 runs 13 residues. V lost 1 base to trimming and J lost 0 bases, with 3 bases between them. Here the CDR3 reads CATSRVVNTEAFF. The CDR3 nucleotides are TGTGCCACCAGCAGAGTAGTGAACACTGAAGCTTTCTTT.

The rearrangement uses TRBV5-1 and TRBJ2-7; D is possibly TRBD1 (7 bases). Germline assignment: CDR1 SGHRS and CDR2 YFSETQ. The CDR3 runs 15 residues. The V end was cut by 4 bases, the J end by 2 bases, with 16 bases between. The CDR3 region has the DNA TGCGCCAGCAGCCCGGAGGGGGCAGGGCCCTACGAGCAGTACTTC. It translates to CASSPEGAGPYEQYF.

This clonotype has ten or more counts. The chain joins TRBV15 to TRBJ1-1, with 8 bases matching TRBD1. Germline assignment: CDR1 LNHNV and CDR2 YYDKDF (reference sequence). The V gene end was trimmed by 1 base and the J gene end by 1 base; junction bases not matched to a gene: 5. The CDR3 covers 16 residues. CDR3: CATSRGGTGSNTEAFF. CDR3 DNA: TGTGCCACCAGCAGAGGAGGGACAGGTTCGAACACTGAAGCTTTCTTT.